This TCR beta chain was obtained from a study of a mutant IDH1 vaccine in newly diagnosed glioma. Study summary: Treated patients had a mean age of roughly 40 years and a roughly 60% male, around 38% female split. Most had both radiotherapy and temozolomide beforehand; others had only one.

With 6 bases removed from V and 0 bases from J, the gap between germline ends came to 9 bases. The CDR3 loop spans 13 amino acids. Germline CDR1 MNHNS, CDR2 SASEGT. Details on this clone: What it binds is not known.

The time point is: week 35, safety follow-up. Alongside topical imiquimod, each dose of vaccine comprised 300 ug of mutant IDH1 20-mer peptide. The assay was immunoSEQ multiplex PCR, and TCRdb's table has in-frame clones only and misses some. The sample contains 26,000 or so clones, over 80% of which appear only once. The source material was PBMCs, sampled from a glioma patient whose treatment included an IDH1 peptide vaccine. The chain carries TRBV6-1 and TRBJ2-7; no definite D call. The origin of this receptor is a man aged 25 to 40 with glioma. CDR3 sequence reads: CASRPGHSYEQYF. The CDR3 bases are TGTGCCAGCAGACCGGGCCACTCCTACGAGCAGTACTTC.